This T cell receptor (beta chain) was sequenced during a study of vaccination and CD4 T cells after COVID-19 (dated by TCRdb to between 2021 and 2024). General notes on the study: SARS-CoV-2 positivity had been established in the convalescent patients by nasal swab PCR, and mild disease was recorded in about 9 of these patients and severe disease in one. In approximately eleven COVID-19 convalescent patients and a handful of infection-naive healthy vaccine recipients, the spike-specific CD4+ TCR repertoire before mRNA vaccination was compared with the repertoire after mRNA vaccination. Six males and four females were included in the convalescent cohort, with two Hispanic individuals, seven Caucasians, two Asians and one multiracial person represented. Post-COVID blood samples were collected from convalescent patients a median of roughly 100 days after diagnosis, with a range of roughly 30 to 161 days. Participants received two doses of either the Pfizer-BioNTech BNT162b2 vaccine (n=8) or the Moderna mRNA-1273 vaccine (n=2). Post-vaccine blood samples were collected a median of about 69 days after the second vaccine dose, ranging from roughly 12 to 250 days. Overlapping spike peptide pools from SARS-CoV-2 and from the common cold coronaviruses HCoV-NL63, HCoV-OC43 and HCoV-229E were used as culture stimuli. Control cultures received a CEFX viral epitope pool as the positive control, an HIV-1 Nef peptide pool as the negative control, or no peptide. Paper-wide results and their limitations: The median count of SARS-CoV-2-reactive clonotypes went up from some 23 after infection to 38 after vaccination, although the change was not significant. In convalescent patients, nearly all vaccine-specific clones (304 of 307) were found to be mono-reactive for SARS-CoV-2 spike rather than cross-reactive with common cold coronaviruses. In convalescent patients, a median around 86% of post-vaccine SARS-CoV-2-reactive clones were detected only after vaccination, and vaccine-specific priming was suggested by this finding. Relatively few convalescent patients were included in the study, and early timepoints after natural infection were not analyzed.

The intended sense of this specimen's treatment or condition label: approximately 10-day PBMC culture with coronavirus spike peptide pools or control peptides (ViraFEST assay). The study used the ViraFEST assay, which expanded antigen-specific T cells with peptide pools and then identified expanded clonotypes by TCR sequencing. The convalescent patients' positive SARS-CoV-2 PCR tests were from March to December 2020, which was before the Alpha, Beta and Delta variants emerged in the United States. Approximately 2.1 million PBMCs per well were cultured in IMDM with approximately 5% human AB serum and approximately 10 IU/ml IL-2, plus 10 ug/ml peptide pools. On days 3 and 7, half of the culture medium was replaced with fresh IL-2-containing medium. After around 11 days of culture, CD4+ T cells were isolated by negative selection using the EasySep CD4+ T cell isolation kit. PBMCs were separated from whole blood using Ficoll-Paque Plus gradient centrifugation and then either used fresh or cryopreserved at -140C. In general, triplicate wells were set up for every culture condition.

The library was prepared using PCR. DNA from cultured CD4+ T cells was subjected to TCR sequencing with the Oncomine TCR Beta short-read assay at the Johns Hopkins FTIC core. Genomic DNA was extracted from the cultured CD4+ T cells with the QIAamp micro DNA kit. Oncomine TCR Beta libraries made from cultured CD4+ T cells were pooled using unique dual indexes and sequenced on an Illumina iSeq 100. In the authors' own workflow: Non-productive sequences were removed, and CDR3s that did not start with C, did not end with F or W, or were shorter than 7 amino acids were discarded. Antigen-specific clonotypes were identified using the MANAFEST web application through comparison of peptide-stimulated wells with reference and other culture wells. To be called positive, a clone needed an FDR below 0.05, an odds ratio above 5, and a productive frequency above 0.1% in at least two of three replicate wells. A clonotype was classed as cross-reactive if the clonotype showed significant expansion both in SARS-CoV-2 spike wells and in at least one common cold coronavirus spike condition. Using R version 3.6.1, CDR3 homology was evaluated through Levenshtein distances (stringdist) along with unrooted phylogenetic trees (ape). TCRdb redid the processing of the public reads, applying fastp at Q25 and MiXCR, and retained in-frame beta chains. Rows are combined by CDR3 protein, so each entry shows the most common genes and DNA. Clone size and V and J calls follow TCRdb, not the original study. The table for this sample lists about 12,000 distinct CDR3 sequences; 45% to 55% of them were counted only once. The ten largest clonotypes hold about 15% of the sample.

Taken from cysteine to phenylalanine, the CDR3 has 16 residues. Only the CDR3 portion is preserved as DNA: 48 bases, with reading frame beginning at the first base. The germline ends are 19 bases apart after V is trimmed by 0 bases and J by 8 bases. CDR1 and CDR2 were assigned from the germline V gene as ENHRY and SYGVKD. This clonotype was detected only a few times. The specificity of this receptor is unknown. No per-base quality is available; no much larger clone lies one base away. This TCR was sampled from a human donor who had recovered from COVID-19. Recombination joined TRBV10-3 with TRBJ1-2; the D gene cannot be named for sure. Source material: CD4+ T cells from blood, cultured in vitro. In nucleotides, the sequence is TGTGCCATCAGTGAGTCTGGTGGCCCGACCTCGGAGGGCTACACCTTC. Its translation reads: CAISESGGPTSEGYTF.